This entry is about one T cell receptor beta chain. Its antigen is not identified. Libraries of TRB cDNA were made by 5' RACE and carried UMIs. Using the 5' RACE reads, TCRdb records one entry per CDR3 protein without DNA. The sample includes about 150,000 distinct CDR3 sequences. The CDR3 has 15 residues. Germline CDR1 reads SGHTA; CDR2 reads FQGTGA. This sample was taken from a study of CXCR3-negative and CXCR3-positive naive CD8 T cells. Study observations and caveats: CXCR3 expression dropped partially after cryopreservation, and most assays relied on fresh PBMCs. Naive CXCR3-positive cells had TRB CDR3s more hydrophobic than those of CXCR3-negative naive cells. Similarly elevated diversity marked both naive subsets, with memory CD8+ cells showing far lower diversity.

The source material was naive CXCR3+ CD8+ T cells from blood. Subset reported: CD45RO-CCR7+CD27+CD95- naive CD8+ T cells expressing CXCR3 (TNR3+). The chain combines TRBV7-3 with TRBJ2-7; TCRdb's D call, TRBD2, is unchecked because there is no DNA. The receptor was isolated from a human donor in good health. Some clones in this sample may be carry-over from other donors' samples. The CDR3 reads CASSYYSGSSYEQYF.